This TCR beta chain was identified during a study of T cells in Graves' hyperthyroidism and ophthalmopathy. TCR beta CDR3 sequences were amplified from RNA transcripts. In the first-round RT-PCR of the TCR CDR3, the HTBI primer set was used. MiXCR was run by TCRdb on the multiplex PCR reads, yielding one entry per CDR3 protein. The sample lists 400,000 to 600,000 distinct CDR3 sequences, less than 25% occurring once. The germline V and J ends were trimmed by 8 bases and 6 bases, with 13 bases remaining between them. Germline V gives CDR1 SQVTM, CDR2 ANQGSEA. This CDR3 is built from 11 residues. The study excluded patients with uncontrolled infection, other autoimmune disease, pregnancy or lactation. Thyroid ultrasound, orbital computed tomography, clinical symptoms, and serum thyroxine and TRAb underpinned diagnoses. This clonotype turned up a few times.

The source is a man between 18 and 35 years old with Graves' hyperthyroidism. Source material: blood. The chain has TRBV29-1 and TRBJ1-2; maybe TRBD1 (5 bases). DNA of the CDR3: TGCAGCTCCGGGACGACTGATGGCTACACCTTC. Translating it yields CSSGTTDGYTF.